The sequence of this T cell receptor beta chain was determined in a study of T-cell memory formation after mild COVID-19. As for the study in general: TCR clusters were largely donor specific.

Study results and limitations: A second wave of clones peaked on day 37, and their SARS-CoV-2 specificity went unconfirmed.

Germline V gene lookup returns CDR1 SGHDN and CDR2 FVKESK. The CDR3 is made up of 14 amino acids. V lost 2 bases and J 3 bases, leaving 11 bases between the germline ends. TCRdb fed the 5' RACE reads into MiXCR, producing one record per CDR3 protein. The top ten clones hold around 13% of a sample with 540,000 or so distinct CDR3 sequences, roughly 20% of them seen once. Of note for this clonotype: Its antigen is not identified.

This sequence originates from an adult woman who had mild COVID-19 (a few samples of this study predate the infection). Cell type and time point are not known. The gene calls are TRBV14 and TRBJ2-7, with D unresolved. Specimen: PBMCs or a T cell subset sorted from them (not recorded which). CDR3 region: CASSQNRLFYEQYF. The CDR3 nucleotides read TGTGCCAGCAGCCAAAACCGGCTGTTCTACGAGCAGTACTTC.